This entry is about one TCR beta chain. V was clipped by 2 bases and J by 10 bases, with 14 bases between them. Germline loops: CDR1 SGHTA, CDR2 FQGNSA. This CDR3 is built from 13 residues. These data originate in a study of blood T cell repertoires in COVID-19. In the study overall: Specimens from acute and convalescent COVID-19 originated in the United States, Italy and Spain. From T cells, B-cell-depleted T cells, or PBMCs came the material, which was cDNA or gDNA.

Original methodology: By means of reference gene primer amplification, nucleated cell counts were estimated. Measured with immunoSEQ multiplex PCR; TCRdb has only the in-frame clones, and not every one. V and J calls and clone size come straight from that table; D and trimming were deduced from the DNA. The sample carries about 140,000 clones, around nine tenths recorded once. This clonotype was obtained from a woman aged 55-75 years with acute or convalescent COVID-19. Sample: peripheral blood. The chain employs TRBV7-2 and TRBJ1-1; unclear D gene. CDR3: CASSLNTGRGAFF. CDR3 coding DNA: TGTGCCAGCAGCTTAAACACGGGCCGGGGAGCTTTCTTT.